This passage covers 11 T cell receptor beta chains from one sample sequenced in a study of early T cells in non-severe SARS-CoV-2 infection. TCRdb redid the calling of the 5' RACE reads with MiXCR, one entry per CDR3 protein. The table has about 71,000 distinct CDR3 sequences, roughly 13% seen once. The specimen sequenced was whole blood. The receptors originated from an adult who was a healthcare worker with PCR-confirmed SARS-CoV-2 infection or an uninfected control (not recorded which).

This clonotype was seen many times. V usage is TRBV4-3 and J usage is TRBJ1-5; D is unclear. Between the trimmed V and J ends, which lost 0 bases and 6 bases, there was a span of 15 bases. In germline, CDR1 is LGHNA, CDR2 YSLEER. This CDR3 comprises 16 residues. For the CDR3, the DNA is TGCGCCAGCAGCCAAGATCTGGAGGCCCCAGGTCAGCCCCAGCATTTT. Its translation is CASSQDLEAPGQPQHF.

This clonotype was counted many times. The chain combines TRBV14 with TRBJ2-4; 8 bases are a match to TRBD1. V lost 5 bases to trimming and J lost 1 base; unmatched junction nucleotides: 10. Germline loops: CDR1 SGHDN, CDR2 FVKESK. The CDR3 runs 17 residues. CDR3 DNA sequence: TGTGCCAGCAGCGCCCGACAGGGGTCGGTGGCCAAAAACATTCAGTACTTC. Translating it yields CASSARQGSVAKNIQYF.

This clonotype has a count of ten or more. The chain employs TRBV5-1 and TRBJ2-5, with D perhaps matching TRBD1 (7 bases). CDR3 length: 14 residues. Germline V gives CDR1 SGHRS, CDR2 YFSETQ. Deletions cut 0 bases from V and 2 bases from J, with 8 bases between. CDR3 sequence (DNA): TGCGCCAGCAGCTTGGCAGGGGGGCAAGAGACCCAGTACTTC. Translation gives CASSLAGGQETQYF.

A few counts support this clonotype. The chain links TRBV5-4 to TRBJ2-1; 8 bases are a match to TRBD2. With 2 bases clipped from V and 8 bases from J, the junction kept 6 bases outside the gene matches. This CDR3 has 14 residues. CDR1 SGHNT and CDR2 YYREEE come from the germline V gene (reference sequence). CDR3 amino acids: CASSLPGGPHEQFF. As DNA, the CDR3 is TGTGCCAGCAGCTTACCGGGGGGGCCCCATGAGCAGTTCTTC.

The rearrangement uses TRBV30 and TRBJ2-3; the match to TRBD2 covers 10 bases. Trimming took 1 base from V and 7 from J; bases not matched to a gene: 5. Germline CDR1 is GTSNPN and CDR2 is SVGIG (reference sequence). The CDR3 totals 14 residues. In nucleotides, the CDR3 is TGTGCCTGGAGTGCAGCGGGGGGGCTTAATACGCAGTATTTT. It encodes CAWSAAGGLNTQYF.

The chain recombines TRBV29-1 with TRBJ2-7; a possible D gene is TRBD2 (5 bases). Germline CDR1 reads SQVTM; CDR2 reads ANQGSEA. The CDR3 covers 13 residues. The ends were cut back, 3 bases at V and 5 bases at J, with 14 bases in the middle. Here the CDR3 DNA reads TGCAGCGTTGATACCGGGCGGGTCGACGAGCAGTACTTC. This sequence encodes CSVDTGRVDEQYF.

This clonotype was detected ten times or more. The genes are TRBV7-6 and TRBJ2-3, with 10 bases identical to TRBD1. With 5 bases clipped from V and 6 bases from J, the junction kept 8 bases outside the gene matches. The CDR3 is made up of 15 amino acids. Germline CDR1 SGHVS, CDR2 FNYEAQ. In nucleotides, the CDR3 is TGTGCCAGCAGCCACGGACAGGGGGGTTCGGATACGCAGTATTTT. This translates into CASSHGQGGSDTQYF.

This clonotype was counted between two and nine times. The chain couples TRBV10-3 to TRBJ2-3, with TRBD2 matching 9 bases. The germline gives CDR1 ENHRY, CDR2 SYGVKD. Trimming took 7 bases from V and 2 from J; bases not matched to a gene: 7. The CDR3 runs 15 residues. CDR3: CAIKASGANTDTQYF. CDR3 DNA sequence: TGTGCCATCAAGGCTAGCGGGGCGAACACAGATACGCAGTATTTT.

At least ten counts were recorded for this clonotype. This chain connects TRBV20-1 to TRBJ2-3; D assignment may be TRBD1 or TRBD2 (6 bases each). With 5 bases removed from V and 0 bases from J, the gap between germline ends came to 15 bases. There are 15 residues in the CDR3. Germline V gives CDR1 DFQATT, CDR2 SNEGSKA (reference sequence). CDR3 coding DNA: TGCAGTGCTGCTAAGGGGGGATTTAGCACAGATACGCAGTATTTT. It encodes CSAAKGGFSTDTQYF.

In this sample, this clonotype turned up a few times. CDR3: CSARRTGEETQYF. CDR3 nucleotide sequence: TGCAGTGCTAGACGGACAGGGGAGGAGACCCAGTACTTC. The chain joins TRBV20-1 to TRBJ2-5; TRBD1 aligns across 9 bases. The V gene end was trimmed by 2 bases and the J gene end by 5 bases; junction bases not matched to a gene: 3. This CDR3 is 13 amino acids long. The V gene's germline CDR1 is DFQATT and CDR2 SNEGSKA (reference sequence).

The CDR3 region is CASSGGHLNQPQHF. For the CDR3, the DNA is TGTGCCAGCAGCGGCGGACATTTAAATCAGCCCCAGCATTTT. This chain connects TRBV5-8 to TRBJ1-5, with D tentatively TRBD1 (5 bases). The V end was cut by 4 bases, the J end by 4 bases, with 12 bases between. The CDR3 has 14 residues. CDR1 and CDR2 from the germline V gene are SGHTS and YDEGEE.